The TCR beta chain under discussion was sequenced for a study of T cell responses to AZD1222 COVID-19 vaccine. With respect to this clone: As yet, its antigen is unknown.

From germline, CDR1 is SNHLY and CDR2 FYNNEI. Trimming removed 7 bases from V and 0 bases from J; junction bases left unmatched: 4. The CDR3 sequence is 14 residues long. Using immunoSEQ multiplex PCR, the repertoire was profiled, and TCRdb retains in-frame clones only, with some absent. The sample lists about 130,000 clones, approximately 92% occurring once. Pooled samples include second doses given at about 4 or 12 weeks. The study, taken as a whole, reports: Only a handful of AZD1222 recipients tested seropositive at baseline. Unmutated variant regions reportedly attract nearly half of all spike-specific TCRs.

The chain recombines TRBV2 with TRBJ1-1; TRBD1 aligns across 8 bases. The source material was peripheral blood, sampled 28 days after the second AZD1222 dose. The TCR sequence derives from an adult who received the AZD1222 COVID-19 vaccine. In nucleotides, the CDR3 is TGTGCCAGCAAACAGGGGGTCATGAACACTGAAGCTTTCTTT. This translates into CASKQGVMNTEAFF.